This T cell receptor (beta chain) was identified in a study of graft-versus-host responses after intestinal transplantation. Study details: Multivisceral, liver-intestinal, or isolated intestinal transplants were received by the recipients. Anti-thymocyte globulin served as induction for all recipients, who then took tacrolimus and steroids for two to three years.

Study-wide findings and caveats: Individuals who had graft-donor T cell macrochimerism had allografts that showed high graft-versus-host to host-versus-graft clonal ratios. Present in recipient marrow, GvH clones included some that appeared first in ileum or blood.

Germline V CDR1 and CDR2: SGHTA, FQGNSA. The V and J ends lost 3 bases and 9 bases respectively, with 9 bases between them. The CDR3 length is 12 residues. In the case of this clone: Its antigen is not identified.

TCRdb keeps only in-frame clones here, not all; method: immunoSEQ multiplex PCR. This sample carries about 50,000 clones, about 90% of them seen once, and the ten largest clones take 2% to 2.5%. The chain has TRBV7-2 and TRBJ2-1; D may be TRBD1 or TRBD2 (5 bases each). This specimen was unstimulated CD4+ T cells sorted from spleen or lymph node cells, taken before transplant. This clonotype was obtained from a human donor who was the organ donor for an intestinal transplant. CDR3 DNA: TGTGCCAGCAGCTTGGGTGGGGGTGAGCAGTTCTTC. Its translation is CASSLGGGEQFF.